Listed here are 5 T cell receptor beta chains from one sample, sequenced in a study of shared clonotypes between healthy human individuals. Measured with immunoSEQ multiplex PCR; TCRdb has only the in-frame clones, and not every one. The top ten hold under 0.15% of the sample, which has over 2 million clones, 85% to 95% seen once. Sequenced input: naive CD4+ T cells sorted from blood. This sample's subset: CD45RA+ positively selected. The origin of the receptors is a man aged 18 to 29 in good health.

The chain uses TRBV7-9 and TRBJ2-5, with 7 bases fitting TRBD1. With 1 base clipped from V and 4 bases from J, the junction kept 6 bases outside the gene matches. Looked up from germline, CDR1 is SEHNR and CDR2 is FQNEAQ (reference sequence). This CDR3 region has 15 residues. In DNA, the CDR3 is TGTGCCAGCAGCTTAGGGGGACAGCCAACAGAGACCCAGTACTTC. Its protein product is CASSLGGQPTETQYF.

V is TRBV6-5 and J is TRBJ2-1; D remains ambiguous. This CDR3 comprises 13 residues. The germline V gene has CDR1 MNHEY and CDR2 SVGAGI. V lost 3 bases, J lost 9 bases, and 12 bases lay in between. The CDR3 DNA sequence: TGTGCCAGCAGTTATGCTGAGGATATTGAGCAGTTCTTC. It translates to CASSYAEDIEQFF.

The gene calls are TRBV28 and TRBJ2-7, with a possible D match to TRBD1 (6 bases). There are 21 residues in the CDR3. V was cut by 6 bases and J by 2 bases, with 35 bases left in between. The germline CDR1 and CDR2 sequences are MDHEN and SYDVKM. CDR3 amino acids: CASSAWNPSALYRVGAYEQYF. The CDR3 DNA follows: TGTGCCAGCAGCGCGTGGAACCCTTCCGCTCTATACAGGGTTGGAGCCTACGAGCAGTACTTC.

The rearrangement joins TRBV7-2 to TRBJ1-1; D is possibly TRBD1 (5 bases). The CDR3 is 16 amino acids. Germline values: CDR1 SGHTA, CDR2 FQGNSA. With 0 bases removed from V and 7 bases from J, the gap between germline ends came to 18 bases. The CDR3, as DNA: TGTGCCAGCAGCTTAGCGTCGACACTGACGGGGGGTGAAGCTTTCTTT. It encodes CASSLASTLTGGEAFF.

The V gene is TRBV5-4, the J gene TRBJ1-2; D is ambiguous. Germline CDR1 and CDR2: SGHNT and YYREEE (reference sequence). The CDR3 loop spans 12 amino acids. Trimming took 3 bases from V and 8 from J, leaving 11 bases between them. The CDR3 coding sequence is TGTGCCAGCAGCTCGGATCCCCCGGGCTACACCTTC. This encodes CASSSDPPGYTF.